This TCR beta chain was documented in a study of cytomegalovirus exposure and HLA in healthy donors. Study conclusions and caveats: Using a false discovery rate of 0.05, a later analysis showed that approximately 16,000 TCR beta sequences were associated with HLA alleles.

Primers: 60 Vbeta forward and 13 Jbeta reverse. Assay: immunoSEQ multiplex PCR; the TCRdb copy retains only in-frame clones and omits some. The sample holds roughly 100,000 clones, around four fifths seen once. This clone has just a few counts. Its antigen is not identified. The CDR3 extends over 13 amino acids. Trimming shortened V by 2 bases and J by 5 bases, and 9 bases separated the two germline ends. Germline V lookup: CDR1 MNHNS, CDR2 SASEGT. Sequenced: PBMCs. This sequence was found in a woman aged 40 to 50 in good health and CMV-seropositive. The V and J genes are TRBV6-1 and TRBJ1-2, with D possibly being TRBD1 (6 bases). The CDR3 DNA follows: TGTGCCAGCAGTGAACAGGGGCTGTATGGCTACACCTTC. Residues: CASSEQGLYGYTF.